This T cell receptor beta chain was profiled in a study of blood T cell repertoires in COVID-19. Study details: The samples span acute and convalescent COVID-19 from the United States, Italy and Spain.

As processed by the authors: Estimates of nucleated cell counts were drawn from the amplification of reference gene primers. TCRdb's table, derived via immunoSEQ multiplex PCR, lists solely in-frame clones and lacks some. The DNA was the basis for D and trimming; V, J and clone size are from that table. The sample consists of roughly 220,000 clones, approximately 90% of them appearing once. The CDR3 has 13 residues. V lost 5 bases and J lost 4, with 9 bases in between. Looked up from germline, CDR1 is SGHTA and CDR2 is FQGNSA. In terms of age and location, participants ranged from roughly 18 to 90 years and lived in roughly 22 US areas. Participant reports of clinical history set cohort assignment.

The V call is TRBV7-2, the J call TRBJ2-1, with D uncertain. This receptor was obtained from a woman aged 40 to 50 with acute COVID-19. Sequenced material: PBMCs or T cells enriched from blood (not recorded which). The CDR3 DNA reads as TGTGCCAGCAGCCCGAGTCGGTACAATGAGCAGTTCTTC. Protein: CASSPSRYNEQFF.